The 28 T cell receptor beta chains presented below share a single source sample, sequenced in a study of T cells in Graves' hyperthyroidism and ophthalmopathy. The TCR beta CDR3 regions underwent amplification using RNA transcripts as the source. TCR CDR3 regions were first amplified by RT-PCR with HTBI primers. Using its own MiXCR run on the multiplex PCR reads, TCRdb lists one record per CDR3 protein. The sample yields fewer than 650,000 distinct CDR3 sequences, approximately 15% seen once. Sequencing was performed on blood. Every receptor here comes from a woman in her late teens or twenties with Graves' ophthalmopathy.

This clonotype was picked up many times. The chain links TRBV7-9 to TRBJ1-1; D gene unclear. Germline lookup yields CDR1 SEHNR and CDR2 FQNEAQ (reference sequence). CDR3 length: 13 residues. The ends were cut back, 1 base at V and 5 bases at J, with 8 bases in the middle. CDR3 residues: CASSLGQVTEAFF. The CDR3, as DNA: TGTGCCAGCAGCTTAGGGCAGGTAACTGAAGCTTTCTTT. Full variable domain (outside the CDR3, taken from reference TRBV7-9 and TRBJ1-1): DTGVSQNPRHKITKRGQNVTFRCDPISEHNRLYWYRQTLGQGPEFLTYFQNEAQLEKSRLLSDRFSAERPKGSFSTLEIQRTEQGDSAMYLCASSLGQVTEAFFGQGTRLTVV.

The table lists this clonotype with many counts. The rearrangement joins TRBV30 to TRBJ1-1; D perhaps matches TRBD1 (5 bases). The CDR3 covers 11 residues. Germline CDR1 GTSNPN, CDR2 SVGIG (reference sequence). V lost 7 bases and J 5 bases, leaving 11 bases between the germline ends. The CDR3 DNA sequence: TGTGCCTCCGGGGGGGTAACTGAAGCTTTCTTT. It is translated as CASGGVTEAFF.

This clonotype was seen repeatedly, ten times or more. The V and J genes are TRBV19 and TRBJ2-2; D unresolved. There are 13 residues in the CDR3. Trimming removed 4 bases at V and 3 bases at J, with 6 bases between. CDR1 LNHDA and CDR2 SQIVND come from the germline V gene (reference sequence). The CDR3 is CASSSADTGELFF. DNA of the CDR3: TGTGCCAGTAGTAGTGCGGACACCGGGGAGCTGTTTTTT. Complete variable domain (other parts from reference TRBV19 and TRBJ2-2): DGGITQSPKYLFRKEGQNVTLSCEQNLNHDAMYWYRQDPGQGLRLIYYSQIVNDFQKGDIAEGYSVSREKKESFPLTVTSAQKNPTAFYLCASSSADTGELFFGEGSRLTVL.

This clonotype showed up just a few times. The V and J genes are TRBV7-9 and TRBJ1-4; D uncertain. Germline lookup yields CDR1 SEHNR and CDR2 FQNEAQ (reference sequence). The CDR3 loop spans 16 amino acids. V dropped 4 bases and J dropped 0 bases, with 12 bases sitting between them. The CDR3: CASSSLLIATNEKLFF. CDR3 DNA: TGTGCCAGCAGCTCTTTGCTGATTGCAACTAATGAAAAACTGTTTTTT.

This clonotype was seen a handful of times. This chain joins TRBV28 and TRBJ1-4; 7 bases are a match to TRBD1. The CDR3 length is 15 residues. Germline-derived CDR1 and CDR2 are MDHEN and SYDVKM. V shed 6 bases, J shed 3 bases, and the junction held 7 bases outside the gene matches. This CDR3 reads CASSLPGQSNEKLFF. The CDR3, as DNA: TGTGCCAGCAGCCTGCCGGGACAGTCTAATGAAAAACTGTTTTTT.

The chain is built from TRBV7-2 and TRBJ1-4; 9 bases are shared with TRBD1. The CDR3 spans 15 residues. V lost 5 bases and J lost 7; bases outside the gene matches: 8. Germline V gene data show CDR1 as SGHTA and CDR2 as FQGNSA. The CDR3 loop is CASSLGDRATEKLFF. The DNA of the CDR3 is TGTGCCAGCAGCCTGGGGGACAGGGCAACTGAAAAACTGTTTTTT.

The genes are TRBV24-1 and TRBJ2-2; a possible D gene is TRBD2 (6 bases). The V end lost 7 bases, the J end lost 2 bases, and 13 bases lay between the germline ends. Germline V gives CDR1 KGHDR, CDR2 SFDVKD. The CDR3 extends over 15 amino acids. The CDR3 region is CATSETGVNTGELFF. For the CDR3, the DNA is TGTGCCACCAGCGAGACGGGAGTCAACACCGGGGAGCTGTTTTTT.

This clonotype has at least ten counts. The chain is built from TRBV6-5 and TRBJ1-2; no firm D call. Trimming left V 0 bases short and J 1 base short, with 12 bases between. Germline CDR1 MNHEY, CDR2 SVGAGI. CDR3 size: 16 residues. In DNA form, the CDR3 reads TGTGCCAGCAGTTACTCGGCTCCGAAACTTAACTATGGCTACACCTTC. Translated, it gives CASSYSAPKLNYGYTF.

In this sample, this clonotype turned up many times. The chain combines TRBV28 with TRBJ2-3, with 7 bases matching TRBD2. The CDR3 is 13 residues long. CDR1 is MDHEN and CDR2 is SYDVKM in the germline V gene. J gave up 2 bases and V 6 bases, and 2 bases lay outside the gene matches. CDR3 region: CASRGLPTDTQYF. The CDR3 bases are TGTGCCAGCAGGGGACTACCCACAGATACGCAGTATTTT.

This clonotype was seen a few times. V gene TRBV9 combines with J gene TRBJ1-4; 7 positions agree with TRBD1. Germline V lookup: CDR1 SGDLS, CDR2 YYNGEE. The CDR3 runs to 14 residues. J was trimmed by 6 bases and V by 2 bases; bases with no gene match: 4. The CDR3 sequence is CASSVDRVDEKLFF. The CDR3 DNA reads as TGTGCCAGCAGCGTCGACAGGGTGGATGAAAAACTGTTTTTT.

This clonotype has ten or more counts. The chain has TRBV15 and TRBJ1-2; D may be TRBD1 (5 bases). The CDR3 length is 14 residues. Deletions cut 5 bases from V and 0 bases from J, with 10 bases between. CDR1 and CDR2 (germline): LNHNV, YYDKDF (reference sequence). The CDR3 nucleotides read TGTGCCACCAGCGGCAGGGATTCTAACTATGGCTACACCTTC. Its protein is CATSGRDSNYGYTF. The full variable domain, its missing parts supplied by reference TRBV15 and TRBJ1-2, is DAMVIQNPRYQVTQFGKPVTLSCSQTLNHNVMYWYQQKSSQAPKLLFHYYDKDFNNEADTPDNFQSRRPNTSFCFLDIRSPGLGDTAMYLCATSGRDSNYGYTFGSGTRLTVV.

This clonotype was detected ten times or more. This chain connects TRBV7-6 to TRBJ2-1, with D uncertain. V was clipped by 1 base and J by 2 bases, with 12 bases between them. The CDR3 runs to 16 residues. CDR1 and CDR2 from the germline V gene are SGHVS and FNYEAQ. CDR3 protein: CASSLEAGEAYNEQFF. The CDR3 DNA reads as TGTGCCAGCAGCTTAGAGGCAGGTGAGGCCTACAATGAGCAGTTCTTC.

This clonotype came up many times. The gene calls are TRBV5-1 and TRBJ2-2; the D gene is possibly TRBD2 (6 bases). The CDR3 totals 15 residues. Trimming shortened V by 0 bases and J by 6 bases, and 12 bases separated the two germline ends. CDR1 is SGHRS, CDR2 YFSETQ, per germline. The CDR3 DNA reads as TGCGCCAGCAGCTTGGGGCAGTCGGGGGCCGGGGAGCTGTTTTTT. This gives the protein CASSLGQSGAGELFF.

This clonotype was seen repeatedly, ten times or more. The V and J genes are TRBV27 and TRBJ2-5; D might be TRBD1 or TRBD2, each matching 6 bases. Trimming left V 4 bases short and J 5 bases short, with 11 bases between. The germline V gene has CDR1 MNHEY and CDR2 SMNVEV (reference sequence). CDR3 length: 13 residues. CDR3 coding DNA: TGTGCCAGCAGTTCTGGGGGGCTGGAGACCCAGTACTTC. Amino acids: CASSSGGLETQYF.

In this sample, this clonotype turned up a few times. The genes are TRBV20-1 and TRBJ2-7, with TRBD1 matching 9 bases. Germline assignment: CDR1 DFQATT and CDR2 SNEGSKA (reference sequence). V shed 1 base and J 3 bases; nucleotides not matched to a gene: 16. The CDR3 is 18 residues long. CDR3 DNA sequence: TGCAGTGCTAGAGTGACAGGGGGGAATTTGGCGGGCCTCTACGAGCAGTACTTC. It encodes CSARVTGGNLAGLYEQYF.

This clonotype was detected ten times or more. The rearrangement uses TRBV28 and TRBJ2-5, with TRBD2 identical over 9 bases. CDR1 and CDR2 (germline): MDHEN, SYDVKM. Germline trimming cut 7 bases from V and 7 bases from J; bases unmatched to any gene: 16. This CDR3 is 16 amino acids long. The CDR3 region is CASTLGGSGRRGTQYF. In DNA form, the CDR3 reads TGTGCCAGCACCTTAGGAGGTAGCGGGAGAAGAGGGACCCAGTACTTC.

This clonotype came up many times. CDR3 protein: CASSLLLAGQETQYF. The CDR3 DNA reads as TGTGCCAGCAGTTTACTCCTAGCGGGACAAGAGACCCAGTACTTC. The chain uses TRBV6-1 and TRBJ2-5, with 9 bases matching TRBD2. CDR3 length equals 15 residues. V lost 5 bases and J lost 2; bases outside the gene matches: 6. The germline V gene encodes CDR1 MNHNS and CDR2 SASEGT.

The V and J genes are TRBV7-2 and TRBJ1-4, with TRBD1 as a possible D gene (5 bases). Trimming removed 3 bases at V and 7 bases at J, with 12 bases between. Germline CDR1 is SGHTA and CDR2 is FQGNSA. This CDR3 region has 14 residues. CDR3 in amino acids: CASSFGGGTEKLFF. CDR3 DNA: TGTGCCAGCAGCTTTGGGGGAGGGACTGAAAAACTGTTTTTT. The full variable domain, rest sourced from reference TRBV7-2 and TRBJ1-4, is GAGVSQSPSNKVTEKGKDVELRCDPISGHTALYWYRQSLGQGLEFLIYFQGNSAPDKSGLPSDRFSAERTGGSVSTLTIQRTQQEDSAVYLCASSFGGGTEKLFFGSGTQLSVL.

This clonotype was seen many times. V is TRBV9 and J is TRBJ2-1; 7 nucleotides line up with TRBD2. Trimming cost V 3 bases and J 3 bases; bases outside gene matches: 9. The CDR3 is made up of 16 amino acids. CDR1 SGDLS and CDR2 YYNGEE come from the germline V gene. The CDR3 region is CASSDGGRFFYNEQFF. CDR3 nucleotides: TGTGCCAGCAGCGACGGGGGGAGGTTTTTCTACAATGAGCAGTTCTTC.

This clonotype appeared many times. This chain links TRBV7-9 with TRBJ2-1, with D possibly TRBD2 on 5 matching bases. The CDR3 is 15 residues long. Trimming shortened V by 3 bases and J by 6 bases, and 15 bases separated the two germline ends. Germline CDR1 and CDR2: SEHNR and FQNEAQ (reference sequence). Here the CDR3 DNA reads TGTGCCAGCAGCTTCACGAGCGGAGGAGGCAATGAGCAGTTCTTC. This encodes CASSFTSGGGNEQFF.

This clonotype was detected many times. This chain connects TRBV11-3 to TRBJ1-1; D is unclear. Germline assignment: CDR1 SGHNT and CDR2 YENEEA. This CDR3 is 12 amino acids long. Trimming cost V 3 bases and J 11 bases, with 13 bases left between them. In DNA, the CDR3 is TGTGCCAGCAGCTTTGAAGGCAGGCGGGCTTTCTTT. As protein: CASSFEGRRAFF.

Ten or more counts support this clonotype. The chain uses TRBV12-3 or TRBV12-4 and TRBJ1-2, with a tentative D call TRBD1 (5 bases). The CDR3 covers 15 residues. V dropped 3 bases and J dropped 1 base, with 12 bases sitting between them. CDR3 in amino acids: CASSFGLGDNYGYTF. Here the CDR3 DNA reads TGTGCCAGCAGTTTTGGGTTGGGGGATAACTATGGCTACACCTTC.

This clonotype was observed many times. The CDR3, as DNA: TGTGCCAGCAGCCAAGACTCGGGTGCGAACACTGAAGCTTTCTTT. Translated, it gives CASSQDSGANTEAFF. V is TRBV3-2 and J is TRBJ1-1. TRBV3-2 is noted as a pseudogene. The CDR3 sequence is 15 residues long.

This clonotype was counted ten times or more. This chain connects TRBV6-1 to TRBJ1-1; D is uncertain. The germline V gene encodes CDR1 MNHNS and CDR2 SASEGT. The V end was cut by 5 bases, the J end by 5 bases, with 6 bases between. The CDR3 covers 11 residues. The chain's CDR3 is CASSSVTEAFF. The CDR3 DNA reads TGTGCCAGCAGTTCCGTAACTGAAGCTTTCTTT.

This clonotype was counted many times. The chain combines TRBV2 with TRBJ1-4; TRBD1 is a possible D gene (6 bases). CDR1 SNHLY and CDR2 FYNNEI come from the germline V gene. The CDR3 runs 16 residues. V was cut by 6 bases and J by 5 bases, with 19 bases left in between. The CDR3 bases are TGTGCCAGCAGGGAACCCTTCAGGGGAACGAATGAAAAACTGTTTTTT. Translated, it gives CASREPFRGTNEKLFF.

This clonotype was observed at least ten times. The CDR3 sequence is CASSFGQGAQPQHF. DNA for the CDR3: TGTGCCAGCAGTTTTGGACAGGGGGCTCAGCCCCAGCATTTT. The rearrangement uses TRBV27 and TRBJ1-5; 11 bases match TRBD1. Germline CDR1 reads MNHEY; CDR2 reads SMNVEV (reference sequence). V lost 3 bases to trimming and J lost 6 bases; unmatched junction nucleotides: 1. CDR3 length: 14 residues.

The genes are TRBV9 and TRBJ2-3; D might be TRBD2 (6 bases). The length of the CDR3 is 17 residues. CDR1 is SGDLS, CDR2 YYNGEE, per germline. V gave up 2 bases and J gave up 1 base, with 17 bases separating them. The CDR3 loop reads CASSVRGPSEGTDTQYF. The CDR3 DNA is TGTGCCAGCAGCGTCCGCGGGCCTAGCGAAGGCACAGATACGCAGTATTTT.

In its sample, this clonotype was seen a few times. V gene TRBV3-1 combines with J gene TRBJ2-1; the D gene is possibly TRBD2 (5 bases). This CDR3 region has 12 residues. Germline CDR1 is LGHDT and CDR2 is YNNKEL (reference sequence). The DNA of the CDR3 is TGTTCTACGGGAAGCTCCTACAATGAGCAGTTCTTC. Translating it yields CSTGSSYNEQFF.